The 12 T cell receptor beta chains below were found in one sample sequenced in a study of shared clonotypes between healthy human individuals. Only CD45RO-negative cells positively selected for CCR7 counted as naive CD8 cells, so terminally differentiated effector memory CD45RA+ cells were excluded. The data were produced by immunoSEQ multiplex PCR, yet TCRdb's version contains in-frame clones alone and is incomplete. Among more than 2 million clones listed, roughly 94% were seen once. The specimen was naive CD8+ T cells sorted from blood. These receptors originate from a man aged 18-30 years in good health.

The genes are TRBV29-1 and TRBJ2-2; D remains unclear. Germline CDR1 is SQVTM and CDR2 is ANQGSEA. The germline V and J ends were trimmed by 7 bases and 2 bases, with 14 bases remaining between them. This CDR3 has 14 residues. CDR3 protein: CSAHDDINTGELFF. CDR3 coding DNA: TGCAGCGCCCATGACGACATTAACACCGGGGAGCTGTTTTTT.

The chain recombines TRBV5-8 with TRBJ2-2, with D unresolved. In germline, CDR1 is SGHTS, CDR2 YDEGEE. The V end was cut by 3 bases, the J end by 4 bases, with 13 bases between. CDR3 length equals 15 residues. The DNA of the CDR3 is TGTGCCAGCAGCTACGGGTCCTTTGGCACCGGGGAGCTGTTTTTT. Translated: CASSYGSFGTGELFF.

This clone was found once. V and J are TRBV5-4 and TRBJ2-2; TRBD1 matches at 7 bases. This CDR3 is built from 13 residues. V was pared by 2 bases and J by 13 bases, with 8 bases of the junction left unmatched. The germline V gene encodes CDR1 SGHNT and CDR2 YYREEE (reference sequence). CDR3 nucleotides: TGTGCCAGCAGCTTTCGGACAGGCGAAGGGCTGTTTTTT. Translated: CASSFRTGEGLFF.

V and J are TRBV27 and TRBJ2-3; 7 bases line up with TRBD2. Trimming removed 3 bases from V and 8 bases from J; junction bases left unmatched: 14. The CDR3 consists of 16 residues. Germline values: CDR1 MNHEY, CDR2 SMNVEV (reference sequence). CDR3 amino acids: CASSFRGLRDVGTQYF. DNA of the CDR3: TGTGCCAGCAGTTTCCGGGGACTACGAGACGTGGGTACGCAGTATTTT.

In the case of this clone: The same CDR3 is also encoded by other DNA sequences in this sample. This rearrangement joins TRBV6-5 to TRBJ1-1, with D perhaps TRBD1 (5 bases). Germline CDR1 and CDR2: MNHEY and SVGAGI. The CDR3 contains 13 residues. Trimming pared 2 bases from V and 3 bases from J, leaving 7 bases between. In DNA, the CDR3 is TGTGCCAGCAGTTACAGGGGAGACACTGAAGCTTTCTTT. Protein: CASSYRGDTEAFF.

Here the CDR3 reads CASSPPLTFGNEQFF. CDR3 nucleotides: TGTGCCAGCAGTCCCCCGCTGACATTCGGCAATGAGCAGTTCTTC. The chain recombines TRBV28 with TRBJ2-1, with D unresolved. Germline-derived CDR1 and CDR2 are MDHEN and SYDVKM. The CDR3 extends over 15 amino acids. Trimming pared 5 bases from V and 6 bases from J, leaving 17 bases between.

A word on this clone: The germline gene is not matched at one end of the junction; a read error may be the cause. The V gene is TRBV7-9, the J gene TRBJ2-1; TRBD2 matches 7 bases. This CDR3 comprises 16 residues. Germline V gene lookup returns CDR1 SEHNR and CDR2 FQNEAQ (reference sequence). The CDR3 reads CASSLAGLGRYNEQFF. In DNA, the CDR3 is TGTGCCAGCAGCCTAGCAGGACTAGGGCGCTACAATGAGCAGTTCTTC.

V and J are TRBV4-1 and TRBJ1-2, with D perhaps matching TRBD1 (5 bases). Germline CDR1 is MGHRA and CDR2 is YSYEKL. Trimming took off 0 bases at V and 3 bases at J, with 17 bases between the two ends. The CDR3 is made up of 17 amino acids. The DNA of the CDR3 is TGCGCCAGCAGCCAAGAGGACATCATGGGAGAGGACTATGGCTACACCTTC. Translating it yields CASSQEDIMGEDYGYTF.

Of note for this clone: The sample has other DNA sequences that encode this CDR3 too. The rearrangement links TRBV19 to TRBJ1-1; the D is unclear. Between the trimmed V and J ends, which lost 1 base and 0 bases, there was a span of 9 bases. CDR1 is LNHDA and CDR2 is SQIVND in the germline V gene (reference sequence). This CDR3 comprises 15 residues. Here the CDR3 reads CASSIGGLMNTEAFF. DNA for the CDR3: TGTGCCAGTAGTATAGGCGGGCTCATGAACACTGAAGCTTTCTTT. The full variable domain, rest sourced from reference TRBV19 and TRBJ1-1, is DGGITQSPKYLFRKEGQNVTLSCEQNLNHDAMYWYRQDPGQGLRLIYYSQIVNDFQKGDIAEGYSVSREKKESFPLTVTSAQKNPTAFYLCASSIGGLMNTEAFFGQGTRLTVV.

Comments on this clone: The identical CDR3 is also encoded by other nucleotide sequences in the sample. The V call is TRBV10-3, the J call TRBJ1-1, with D unresolved. The CDR3 is made up of 13 amino acids. Germline V gives CDR1 ENHRY, CDR2 SYGVKD. V lost 2 bases, J lost 2 bases, and 6 bases lay in between. DNA for the CDR3: TGTGCCATCAGTGAGGGGGTCAACACTGAAGCTTTCTTT. It translates to CAISEGVNTEAFF.

The V and J genes are TRBV4-3 and TRBJ2-5; no firm D call. Germline lookup yields CDR1 LGHNA and CDR2 YSLEER. V was clipped by 0 bases and J by 6 bases, with 8 bases between them. The CDR3 is made up of 13 amino acids. CDR3 region: CASSQDGLQTQYF. The DNA of the CDR3 is TGCGCCAGCAGCCAAGACGGGTTACAGACCCAGTACTTC.

CDR3 residues: CASSKGLLYEQYF. The CDR3, as DNA: TGCGCCAGCAGCAAGGGACTGCTCTACGAGCAGTACTTC. The V call is TRBV4-3, the J call TRBJ2-7; the D gene is possibly TRBD2 (6 bases). Trimming cost V 5 bases and J 3 bases, with 11 bases left between them. CDR1 and CDR2 (germline): LGHNA, YSLEER. This CDR3 region has 13 residues.